The 30 T cell receptor beta chains listed next were all sequenced from one sample in a study of shared clonotypes between healthy human individuals. Produced via immunoSEQ multiplex PCR; TCRdb's table is partial and in-frame only. Of about 1 million clones listed, roughly 80% are singletons. Specimen: memory CD4+ T cells sorted from blood. Described subset: CD45RA-negative fraction. All receptors derive from a man between 18 and 35 years old in good health.

This clone came up once. This CDR3 is also generated by other DNA sequences in the sample. The V call is TRBV11-2, the J call TRBJ2-7; D perhaps matches TRBD2 (5 bases). The CDR3 covers 13 residues. Germline lookup yields CDR1 SGHAT and CDR2 FQNNGV. V was pared by 3 bases and J by 1 base, with 7 bases between. CDR3 sequence reads: CASSFRGSYEQYF. The CDR3 nucleotides read TGTGCCAGCAGCTTTCGGGGTTCCTACGAGCAGTACTTC.

The chain recombines TRBV2 with TRBJ2-7; 14 positions agree with TRBD2. This CDR3 spans 14 amino acids. The trim removed 5 bases at V and 6 bases at J, leaving 3 bases unmatched. Per germline, CDR1 SNHLY and CDR2 FYNNEI. DNA for the CDR3: TGTGCCAGCAGTACGGGACTAGCGGGGGCCGAGCAGTACTTC. It translates to CASSTGLAGAEQYF.

The chain recombines TRBV5-4 with TRBJ2-3; 11 bases fit TRBD2. The CDR3 extends over 18 amino acids. Germline CDR1 is SGHNT and CDR2 is YYREEE (reference sequence). V lost 4 bases to trimming and J lost 2 bases; unmatched junction nucleotides: 12. Here the CDR3 DNA reads TGTGCCAGCAGCCGACTAAGCAGACTAGCGGGAACCACAGATACGCAGTATTTT. Its translation is CASSRLSRLAGTTDTQYF.

The chain couples TRBV27 to TRBJ2-7; 12 bases match TRBD2. Germline loops: CDR1 MNHEY, CDR2 SMNVEV (reference sequence). The V and J ends lost 4 bases and 2 bases, in that order; junction bases with no gene match: 3. This CDR3 spans 15 amino acids. This chain's CDR3 is CASSSGLAGTYEQYF. The CDR3 nucleotides are TGTGCCAGCAGTTCCGGACTAGCGGGAACCTACGAGCAGTACTTC.

Note on this clone: This clone may be a read error of a much larger clone one base away. V is TRBV6-5 and J is TRBJ2-7; D is tentatively TRBD1 or TRBD2 (5 bases each). V was trimmed by 5 bases and J by 0 bases, leaving 8 bases between them. There are 13 residues in the CDR3. CDR1 is MNHEY, CDR2 SVGAGI, per germline. The CDR3 coding sequence is TGTGCCAGCAGTGGGACGGACTCCTACGAGCAGTACTTC. It specifies CASSGTDSYEQYF.

This chain links TRBV2 with TRBJ1-4; 7 bases are shared with TRBD1. V lost 6 bases, J lost 7 bases, and 8 bases stayed unmatched. The CDR3 is made up of 14 amino acids. The germline gives CDR1 SNHLY, CDR2 FYNNEI. This CDR3 reads CASRGGGSGEKLFF. In nucleotides, the CDR3 is TGTGCCAGCAGAGGAGGGGGCAGCGGTGAAAAACTGTTTTTT. Full variable domain (remainder filled in from reference TRBV2 and TRBJ1-4): EPEVTQTPSHQVTQMGQEVILRCVPISNHLYFYWYRQILGQKVEFLVSFYNNEISEKSEIFDDQFSVERPDGSNFTLKIRSTKLEDSAMYFCASRGGGSGEKLFFGSGTQLSVL.

A note on this clone: The sample contains more than one DNA sequence encoding this CDR3. V and J are TRBV7-9 and TRBJ2-2; D is perhaps TRBD2 (5 bases). Germline values: CDR1 SEHNR, CDR2 FQNEAQ (reference sequence). The CDR3 sequence is 15 residues long. V was shortened by 0 bases and J by 4 bases, with 9 bases between the two germline ends. The CDR3 sequence is CASSLAGDGTGELFF. The CDR3 DNA sequence: TGTGCCAGCAGCTTAGCGGGAGATGGCACCGGGGAGCTGTTTTTT.

Points on this clone: The sample has other DNA sequences that encode this CDR3 too. The chain joins TRBV19 to TRBJ2-3; the match to TRBD2 covers 10 bases. V shed 5 bases and J 1 base; nucleotides not matched to a gene: 3. Germline V gene sequence: CDR1 LNHDA, CDR2 SQIVND (reference sequence). This CDR3 has 15 amino acids. The CDR3 protein is CASSPGTSGTDTQYF. CDR3 DNA sequence: TGTGCCAGTAGTCCGGGGACTAGCGGCACAGATACGCAGTATTTT. Using reference TRBV19 and TRBJ2-3 for the parts outside the CDR3, the full variable domain is DGGITQSPKYLFRKEGQNVTLSCEQNLNHDAMYWYRQDPGQGLRLIYYSQIVNDFQKGDIAEGYSVSREKKESFPLTVTSAQKNPTAFYLCASSPGTSGTDTQYFGPGTRLTVL.

The chain is built from TRBV11-2 and TRBJ1-3, with a weak D call TRBD1 (5 bases). The V gene lost 4 bases and the J gene lost 3 bases, with 22 bases spanning the gap. The CDR3 has 18 amino acids. CDR1 is SGHAT and CDR2 is FQNNGV in the germline V gene. CDR3 residues: CASSSKWGGFSFGNTIYF. The CDR3 DNA sequence: TGTGCCAGCAGCTCAAAATGGGGGGGGTTCAGCTTTGGAAACACCATATATTTT.

The chain uses TRBV30 and TRBJ1-6; D gene uncertain. CDR1 and CDR2 (germline): GTSNPN, SVGIG (reference sequence). The CDR3 spans 14 residues. With 6 bases removed from V and 7 bases from J, the gap between germline ends came to 16 bases. CDR3 loop: CACPREPENSPLHF. The CDR3 nucleotides are TGTGCCTGTCCCCGGGAACCCGAGAATTCACCCCTCCACTTT.

This clone was recorded once. The chain recombines TRBV19 with TRBJ1-5; possibly TRBD1 for D (6 bases). The germline CDR1 and CDR2 sequences are LNHDA and SQIVND (reference sequence). CDR3 length: 16 amino acids. Trimming shortened V by 5 bases and J by 0 bases, and 14 bases separated the two germline ends. CDR3 amino acids: CASSSSQGYSNQPQHF. Written as DNA, the CDR3 is TGTGCCAGTAGTTCATCACAGGGCTATAGCAATCAGCCCCAGCATTTT.

With regard to this clone: A much bigger clone sits one base away, suggesting this may be a read error. V and J are TRBV9 and TRBJ2-6; D not resolved. V lost 5 bases and J 2 bases, leaving 5 bases between the germline ends. CDR3 length: 13 amino acids. CDR1 is SGDLS and CDR2 is YYNGEE in the germline V gene. CDR3 sequence: CASRSPGANVLTF. The CDR3 DNA sequence: TGTGCCAGCAGGTCCCCTGGGGCCAACGTCCTGACTTTC. Full variable domain (missing parts from reference TRBV9 and TRBJ2-6): DSGVTQTPKHLITATGQRVTLRCSPRSGDLSVYWYQQSLDQGLQFLIQYYNGEERAKGNILERFSAQQFPDLHSELNLSSLELGDSALYFCASRSPGANVLTFGAGSRLTVL.

The chain carries TRBV18 and TRBJ2-5, with a tentative D call TRBD2 (5 bases). CDR3 size: 14 residues. Germline CDR1 is KGHSH and CDR2 is LQKENI. V lost 4 bases, J lost 7 bases, and 16 bases lay in between. The CDR3 is CASSRDERSGTQYF. For the CDR3, the DNA is TGTGCCAGCTCACGAGACGAGCGGAGTGGGACCCAGTACTTC. Looking up the rest from reference TRBV18 and TRBJ2-5 gives the full variable domain: NAGVMQNPRHLVRRRGQEARLRCSPMKGHSHVYWYRQLPEEGLKFMVYLQKENIIDESGMPKERFSAEFPKEGPSILRIQQVVRGDSAAYFCASSRDERSGTQYFGPGTRLLVL.

This clone is a singleton in its sample. The CDR3 region has the DNA TGTGCCAGCAGCCACGGGGGGTATGAGCAGTTCTTC. It specifies CASSHGGYEQFF. The V and J genes are TRBV11-3 and TRBJ2-1, with 7 bases identical to TRBD2. From germline, CDR1 is SGHNT and CDR2 YENEEA. CDR3 length equals 12 residues. V was clipped by 5 bases and J by 8 bases; unmatched bases: 3.

With respect to this clone: The junction departs from the called germline gene at one end, perhaps through a read error. The rearrangement joins TRBV29-1 to TRBJ2-7; unclear D gene. The CDR3 totals 11 residues. Germline CDR1 reads SQVTM; CDR2 reads ANQGSEA. The CDR3 DNA is TGCAGCGTTGACAAATTGTACGGGCAGTACTTC. Amino acids: CSVDKLYGQYF.

The chain has TRBV28 and TRBJ2-1; D perhaps matches TRBD2 (6 bases). Trimming took 5 bases from V and 5 from J, leaving 13 bases between them. Per the germline V gene, CDR1 is MDHEN and CDR2 is SYDVKM. The CDR3 has 14 residues. The DNA of the CDR3 is TGTGCCAGCAGTAGGGACTTGGGGGACAATGAGCAGTTCTTC. Its protein is CASSRDLGDNEQFF.

In nucleotides, the CDR3 is TGTGCCAGTAGGGGGGCAGCGCCTGGAAACACCATATATTTT. Translated, it gives CASRGAAPGNTIYF. This chain connects TRBV19 to TRBJ1-3; D is perhaps TRBD1 (6 bases). The CDR3 spans 14 residues. With 6 bases removed from V and 2 bases from J, the gap between germline ends came to 11 bases. CDR1 is LNHDA and CDR2 is SQIVND in the germline V gene (reference sequence).

The CDR3 loop is CATSRGAVRLDKQFF. The CDR3 nucleotides are TGTGCCACCAGCAGAGGGGCGGTGCGGCTCGATAAGCAGTTCTTC. The chain links TRBV15 to TRBJ2-1; D gene unclear. The germline gives CDR1 LNHNV, CDR2 YYDKDF (reference sequence). Between the trimmed V and J ends, which lost 1 base and 11 bases, there was a span of 18 bases. The CDR3 is 15 residues long.

CDR3 bases: TGTGCCAGCAGTTATACAGGGAACTACGAGCAGTACTTC. Protein: CASSYTGNYEQYF. The V call is TRBV7-8, the J call TRBJ2-7, with D tentatively TRBD1 (6 bases). CDR3 length: 13 residues. Germline CDR1 is SGHVS and CDR2 is FQNEAQ. V lost 6 bases, J lost 3 bases, and 12 bases lay in between.

The chain joins TRBV4-3 to TRBJ2-7; no definite D call. The CDR3 is 14 amino acids. Germline values: CDR1 LGHNA, CDR2 YSLEER. V lost 1 base and J lost 0, with 7 bases in between. The CDR3 region is CASSQVMSSYEQYF. In DNA, the CDR3 is TGCGCCAGCAGCCAAGTGATGTCCTCCTACGAGCAGTACTTC.

The CDR3 is CASSFRDGQETQYF. The CDR3 region has the DNA TGTGCCAGCAGCTTTAGGGACGGCCAAGAGACCCAGTACTTC. The rearrangement links TRBV5-6 to TRBJ2-5; the D gene could be TRBD1 or TRBD2 (5 bases each). CDR1 and CDR2 from the germline V gene are SGHDT and YYEEEE. This CDR3 is built from 14 residues. Trimming removed 2 bases at V and 1 base at J, with 9 bases between.

This clone was counted a single time. The rearrangement joins TRBV6-4 to TRBJ2-7; TRBD1 or TRBD2 may be the D gene (6 bases each). This CDR3 is 17 amino acids long. The germline CDR1 and CDR2 sequences are MRHNA and SNTAGT. V lost 2 bases and J lost 1, with 18 bases in between. The CDR3 spells CASSDDKGGPASYEQYF. CDR3 nucleotide sequence: TGTGCCAGCAGTGACGATAAGGGGGGCCCAGCTTCCTACGAGCAGTACTTC.

The rearrangement joins TRBV27 to TRBJ2-3; D is perhaps TRBD1 (5 bases). CDR1 is MNHEY and CDR2 is SMNVEV in the germline V gene (reference sequence). There are 14 residues in the CDR3. V lost 3 bases, J lost 6 bases, and 13 bases lay in between. CDR3 DNA sequence: TGTGCCAGCAGTTTTAGGGGAAGGGTGGATACGCAGTATTTT. It is translated as CASSFRGRVDTQYF.

The chain links TRBV5-1 to TRBJ2-3; a possible D gene is TRBD1 (5 bases). The CDR3 is 17 residues long. V gave up 3 bases and J gave up 0 bases, with 17 bases separating them. Germline V gene sequence: CDR1 SGHRS, CDR2 YFSETQ. The DNA for the CDR3 is TGCGCCAGCAGCTCGCCTCTTGGGGCTCCTAGCACAGATACGCAGTATTTT. Its translation is CASSSPLGAPSTDTQYF. Supplemented by reference TRBV5-1 and TRBJ2-3, the full variable domain reads KAGVTQTPRYLIKTRGQQVTLSCSPISGHRSVSWYQQTPGQGLQFLFEYFSETQRNKGNFPGRFSGRQFSNSRSEMNVSTLELGDSALYLCASSSPLGAPSTDTQYFGPGTRLTVL.

The chain has TRBV28 and TRBJ2-2; 9 bases agree with TRBD2. Germline CDR1 reads MDHEN; CDR2 reads SYDVKM. The junction had 13 bases not matched to a gene; V was cut back by 8 bases and J by 3 bases. This CDR3 is 17 amino acids long. CDR3 in DNA: TGTGCCAGCGGCCGCGGTGGCGGGGGGGAATACACCGGGGAGCTGTTTTTT. Protein: CASGRGGGGEYTGELFF.

This chain joins TRBV18 and TRBJ2-4, with a possible D match to TRBD1 (6 bases). The CDR3 runs 13 residues. Looked up from germline, CDR1 is KGHSH and CDR2 is LQKENI. Trimming shortened V by 8 bases and J by 7 bases, and 15 bases separated the two germline ends. In nucleotides, the CDR3 is TGTGCCAGCACTCCTGAGGGGGTGAACATTCAGTACTTC. This sequence encodes CASTPEGVNIQYF.

V gene TRBV6-5 combines with J gene TRBJ2-7; D perhaps matches TRBD1 (6 bases). The CDR3 length is 15 residues. V lost 7 bases and J 3 bases, leaving 19 bases between the germline ends. Per germline, CDR1 MNHEY and CDR2 SVGAGI. CDR3 loop: CASTSYGTKDYEQYF. CDR3 sequence (DNA): TGTGCCAGCACCTCTTATGGGACAAAAGACTACGAGCAGTACTTC.

With respect to this clone: A read error is likely, as this CDR3 ends without the conserved phenylalanine or tryptophan. The DNA is omitted, as the CDR3 cannot be located on it reliably, and the CDR3 follows TCRdb's listing. This CDR3 is CASLSREEL. The chain recombines TRBV23-1 with TRBJ1-6. TRBV23-1 is annotated as an ORF whose role is uncertain. The CDR3 sequence runs 9 residues, both termini included.

This clone was seen many times. The gene calls are TRBV2 and TRBJ2-2; D gene uncertain. Germline V CDR1 and CDR2: SNHLY, FYNNEI. The CDR3 has 13 residues. Deletions cut 3 bases from V and 5 bases from J, with 7 bases between. The CDR3 sequence: CASSEFITGELFF. For the CDR3, the DNA is TGTGCCAGCAGTGAGTTTATAACCGGGGAGCTGTTTTTT.

This chain connects TRBV6-1 to TRBJ2-7; D uncertain. Trimming pared 4 bases from V and 9 bases from J, leaving 16 bases between. Germline-derived CDR1 and CDR2 are MNHNS and SASEGT. The CDR3 sequence is 13 residues long. The CDR3 reads CASSAMTTQMQYF. The CDR3 nucleotides read TGTGCCAGCAGTGCCATGACGACCCAGATGCAGTACTTC.